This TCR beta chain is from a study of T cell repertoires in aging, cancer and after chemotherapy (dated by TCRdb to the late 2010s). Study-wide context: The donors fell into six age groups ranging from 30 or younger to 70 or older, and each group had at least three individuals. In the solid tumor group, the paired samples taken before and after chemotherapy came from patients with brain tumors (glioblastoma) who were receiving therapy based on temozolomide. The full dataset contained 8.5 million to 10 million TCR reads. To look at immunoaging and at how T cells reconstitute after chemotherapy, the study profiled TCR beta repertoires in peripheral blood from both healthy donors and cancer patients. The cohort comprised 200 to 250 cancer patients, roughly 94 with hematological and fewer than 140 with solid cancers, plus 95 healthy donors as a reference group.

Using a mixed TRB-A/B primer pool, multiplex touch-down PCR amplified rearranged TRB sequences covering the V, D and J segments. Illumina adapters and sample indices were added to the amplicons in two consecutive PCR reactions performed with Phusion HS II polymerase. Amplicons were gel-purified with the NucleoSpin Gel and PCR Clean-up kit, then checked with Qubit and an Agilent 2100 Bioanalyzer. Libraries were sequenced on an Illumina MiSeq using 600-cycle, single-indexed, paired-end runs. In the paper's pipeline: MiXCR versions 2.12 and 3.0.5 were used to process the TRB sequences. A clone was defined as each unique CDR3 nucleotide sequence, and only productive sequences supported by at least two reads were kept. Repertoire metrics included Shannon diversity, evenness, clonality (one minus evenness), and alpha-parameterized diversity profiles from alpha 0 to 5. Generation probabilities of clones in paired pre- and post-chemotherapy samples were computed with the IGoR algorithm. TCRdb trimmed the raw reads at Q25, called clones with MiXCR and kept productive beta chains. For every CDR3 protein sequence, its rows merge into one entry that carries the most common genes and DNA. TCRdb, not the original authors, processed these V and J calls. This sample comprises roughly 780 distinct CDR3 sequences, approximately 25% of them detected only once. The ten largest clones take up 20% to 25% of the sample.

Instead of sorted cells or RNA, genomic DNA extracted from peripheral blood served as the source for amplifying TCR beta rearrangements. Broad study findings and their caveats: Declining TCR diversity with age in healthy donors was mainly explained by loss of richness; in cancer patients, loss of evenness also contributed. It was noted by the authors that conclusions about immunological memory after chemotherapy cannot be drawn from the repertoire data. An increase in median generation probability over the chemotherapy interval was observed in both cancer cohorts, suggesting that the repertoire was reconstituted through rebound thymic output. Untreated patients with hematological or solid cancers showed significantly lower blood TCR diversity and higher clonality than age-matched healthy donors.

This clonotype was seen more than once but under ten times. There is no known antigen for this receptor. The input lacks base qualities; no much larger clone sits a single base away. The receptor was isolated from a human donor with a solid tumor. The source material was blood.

The base sequence is TGCAGTGCTAGAGAGACTAGCGGGAGATCCTACGAGCAGTACTTC. It is translated as CSARETSGRSYEQYF. This chain is built from TRBV20-1 and TRBJ2-7; 12 bases in the junction line up with TRBD2. The cysteine opens and the phenylalanine closes a CDR3 of 15 amino acids. The kept DNA is CDR3 alone, 45 bases in frame from the first base. The germline V gene (reference sequence) specifies DFQATT as CDR1 and SNEGSKA as CDR2. Germline trimming amounts to 0 bases on V and 1 base on J, with 1 as the count of junction bases outside the gene matches.